This is a list of T cell receptor beta chains from one sample in a study of blood T cell repertoires in COVID-19. Sequenced by immunoSEQ multiplex PCR; TCRdb stores in-frame clones only, minus some. The table includes some 130,000 clones, approximately 88% detected once. Input material: peripheral blood. The source of these receptors is a man aged 50 or older with acute or convalescent COVID-19. The CDR3 runs from the conserved cysteine through the conserved F or W. A D gene is named only where the DNA matches it firmly. The size entry is marked missing in some rows and otherwise reads once, few, many or a size class.

D gene: .; clone size: .; J gene: TRBJ1-6; CDR3 length: 11; V gene: TRBV19; CDR3 protein: CASRVLSPLHF; CDR3 DNA: TGTGCCAGCAGGGTTCTGTCACCCCTCCACTTT
D gene: .; clone size: once; J gene: TRBJ1-2; CDR3 length: 16; V gene: TRBV28; CDR3 protein: CASSSLGGRANYGYTF; CDR3 DNA: TGTGCCAGCAGTTCCTTGGGAGGGCGAGCTAACTATGGCTACACCTTC
D gene: TRBD2; clone size: .; J gene: TRBJ2-1; CDR3 length: 15; V gene: TRBV11-2; CDR3 protein: CASSLITGGASEQFF; CDR3 DNA: TGTGCCAGCAGCTTAATAACGGGAGGCGCAAGCGAGCAGTTCTTC
D gene: .; clone size: .; J gene: TRBJ1-5; CDR3 length: 13; V gene: TRBV2; CDR3 protein: CASTEEGGQPQHF; CDR3 DNA: TGTGCCAGCACAGAGGAGGGTGGTCAGCCCCAGCATTTT
D gene: TRBD1; clone size: once; J gene: TRBJ1-2; CDR3 length: 11; V gene: TRBV11-2; CDR3 protein: CAIQGIYGYTF; CDR3 DNA: TGTGCCATACAGGGGATCTATGGCTACACCTTC
D gene: TRBD2; clone size: .; J gene: TRBJ2-3; CDR3 length: 15; V gene: TRBV9; CDR3 protein: CASSPSGGSTDTQYF; CDR3 DNA: TGTGCCAGCAGCCCTAGCGGGGGGAGCACAGATACGCAGTATTTT
D gene: .; clone size: few; J gene: TRBJ1-4; CDR3 length: 15; V gene: TRBV30; CDR3 protein: CAWREGWATNEKLFF; CDR3 DNA: TGTGCCTGGAGGGAGGGGTGGGCAACTAATGAAAAACTGTTTTTT
D gene: .; clone size: .; J gene: TRBJ2-1; CDR3 length: 11; V gene: TRBV3-1/TRBV3-2; CDR3 protein: CASSSGNEQFF; CDR3 DNA: TGTGCCAGCAGCTCGGGGAATGAGCAGTTCTTC
D gene: TRBD1; clone size: .; J gene: TRBJ1-2; CDR3 length: 15; V gene: TRBV5-1; CDR3 protein: CASSPGTVFNYGYTF; CDR3 DNA: TGCGCCAGCAGCCCAGGGACAGTCTTTAACTATGGCTACACCTTC
D gene: .; clone size: .; J gene: TRBJ1-1; CDR3 length: 17; V gene: TRBV19; CDR3 protein: CASLSRSLNRQNTEAFF; CDR3 DNA: TGTGCCAGTTTGTCCCGATCATTAAACAGGCAGAACACTGAAGCTTTCTTT
D gene: .; clone size: .; J gene: TRBJ2-1; CDR3 length: 15; V gene: TRBV9; CDR3 protein: CASSVTGADYNEQFF; CDR3 DNA: TGTGCCAGCAGCGTTACGGGAGCCGACTACAATGAGCAGTTCTTC
D gene: .; clone size: .; J gene: TRBJ1-2; CDR3 length: 11; V gene: TRBV29-1; CDR3 protein: CSAPMNYGYTF; CDR3 DNA: TGCAGCGCTCCTATGAACTATGGCTACACCTTC
D gene: .; clone size: .; J gene: TRBJ1-1; CDR3 length: 13; V gene: TRBV19; CDR3 protein: CASTGRLNTEAFF; CDR3 DNA: TGTGCCAGTACAGGAAGGCTGAACACTGAAGCTTTCTTT
D gene: .; clone size: .; J gene: TRBJ1-5; CDR3 length: 15; V gene: TRBV3-1/TRBV3-2; CDR3 protein: CASSQDLGGFAPQHF; CDR3 DNA: TGTGCCAGCAGCCAAGATCTGGGAGGGTTTGCGCCCCAGCATTTT
D gene: TRBD1; clone size: .; J gene: TRBJ1-1; CDR3 length: 13; V gene: TRBV2; CDR3 protein: CASRSSGGTEAFF; CDR3 DNA: TGTGCCAGCAGATCCTCAGGGGGCACTGAAGCTTTCTTT
D gene: .; clone size: .; J gene: TRBJ1-1; CDR3 length: 15; V gene: TRBV20-1; CDR3 protein: CSASSQALLNTEAFF; CDR3 DNA: TGCAGTGCTAGTAGCCAGGCCCTCCTGAACACTGAAGCTTTCTTT
D gene: .; clone size: .; J gene: TRBJ1-5; CDR3 length: 15; V gene: TRBV21-1; CDR3 protein: CASSPRGRFQRPQHF; CDR3 DNA: TGTGCCAGCAGCCCGAGAGGAAGGTTCCAACGGCCCCAGCATTTT
D gene: .; clone size: .; J gene: TRBJ2-7; CDR3 length: 15; V gene: TRBV20-1; CDR3 protein: CSASDALSRSYEQYF; CDR3 DNA: TGCAGTGCTAGTGACGCTCTATCGCGCTCCTACGAGCAGTACTTC
D gene: TRBD2; clone size: .; J gene: TRBJ2-1; CDR3 length: 14; V gene: TRBV14; CDR3 protein: CASSQFLAVDEQFF; CDR3 DNA: TGTGCCAGCAGCCAATTTCTAGCGGTCGATGAGCAGTTCTTC
D gene: .; clone size: .; J gene: TRBJ2-1; CDR3 length: 13; V gene: TRBV12-3/TRBV12-4; CDR3 protein: CASSLILYNEQFF; CDR3 DNA: TGTGCCAGCAGTTTAATCCTTTACAATGAGCAGTTCTTC
D gene: .; clone size: .; J gene: TRBJ2-3; CDR3 length: 16; V gene: TRBV5-1; CDR3 protein: CASRLGTGISTDTQYF; CDR3 DNA: TGCGCGTCCCGCCTGGGTACGGGGATCTCCACAGATACGCAGTATTTT
D gene: TRBD1; clone size: .; J gene: TRBJ1-1; CDR3 length: 15; V gene: TRBV18; CDR3 protein: CASSPSRTGLPEAFF; CDR3 DNA: TGTGCCAGCTCACCAAGTAGGACAGGGTTACCTGAAGCTTTCTTT